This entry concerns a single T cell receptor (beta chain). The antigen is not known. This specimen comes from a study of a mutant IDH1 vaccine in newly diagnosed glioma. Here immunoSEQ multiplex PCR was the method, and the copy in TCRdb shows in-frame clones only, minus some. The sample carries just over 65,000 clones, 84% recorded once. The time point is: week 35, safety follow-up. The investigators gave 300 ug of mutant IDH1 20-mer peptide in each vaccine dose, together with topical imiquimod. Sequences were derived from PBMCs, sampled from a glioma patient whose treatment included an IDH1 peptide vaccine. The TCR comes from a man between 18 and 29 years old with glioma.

CDR3 in amino acids: CASRMTGSSNQPQHF. The CDR3 bases are TGTGCCAGCAGAATGACAGGGTCGAGCAATCAGCCCCAGCATTTT. V gene TRBV6-4 combines with J gene TRBJ1-5, with 7 bases fitting TRBD1. Germline V gene lookup returns CDR1 MRHNA and CDR2 SNTAGT. The CDR3 length is 15 residues. V dropped 6 bases and J dropped 1; count of bases not matched to a gene: 6.